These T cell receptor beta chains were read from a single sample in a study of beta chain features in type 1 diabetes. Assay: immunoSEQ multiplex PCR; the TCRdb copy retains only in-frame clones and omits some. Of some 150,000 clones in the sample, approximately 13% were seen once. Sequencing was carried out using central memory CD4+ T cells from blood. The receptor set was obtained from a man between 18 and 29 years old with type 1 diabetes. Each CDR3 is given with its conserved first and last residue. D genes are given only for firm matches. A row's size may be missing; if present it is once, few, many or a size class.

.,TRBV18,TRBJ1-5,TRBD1,CASSLTGGGYSNQPQHF,TGTGCCAGCTCCCTAACAGGGGGAGGCTATAGCAATCAGCCCCAGCATTTT
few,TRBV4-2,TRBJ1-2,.,CASSQPGCGGSYGYTF,TGTGCCAGCAGCCAACCCGGGTGCGGGGGTAGCTATGGCTACACCTTC
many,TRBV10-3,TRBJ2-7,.,CAISEGYEQYF,TGTGCCATCAGTGAGGGCTACGAGCAGTACTTC
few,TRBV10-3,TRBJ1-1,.,CAISPMTGENTEAFF,TGTGCCATCAGTCCTATGACAGGAGAGAACACTGAAGCTTTCTTT
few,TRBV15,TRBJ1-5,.,CATSRDIGRWDQPQHF,TGTGCCACCAGCAGAGATATAGGCAGGTGGGATCAGCCCCAGCATTTT
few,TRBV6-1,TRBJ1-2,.,CASSARPVNYGYTF,TGTGCCAGCAGTGCACGTCCGGTGAACTATGGCTACACCTTC
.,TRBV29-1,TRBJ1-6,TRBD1,CSPRAYRGRVSPLHF,TGCAGCCCTCGGGCCTACAGGGGGCGGGTTTCACCCCTCCACTTT
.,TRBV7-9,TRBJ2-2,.,CASSGPQETGELFF,TGTGCCAGCAGCGGACCTCAGGAGACCGGGGAGCTGTTTTTT
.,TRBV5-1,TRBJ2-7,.,CASSLRFGTGYEQYF,TGCGCCAGCAGCTTGAGGTTCGGAACTGGGTACGAGCAGTACTTC
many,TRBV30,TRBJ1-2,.,CAWSGGGSLYGYTF,TGTGCCTGGAGTGGTGGGGGATCCCTCTATGGCTACACCTTC
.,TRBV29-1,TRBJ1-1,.,CSVEGAVGMNTEAFF,TGCAGCGTTGAGGGGGCAGTTGGGATGAACACTGAAGCTTTCTTT
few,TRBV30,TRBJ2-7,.,CAWSLWISYEQYF,TGTGCCTGGAGTCTGTGGATCTCCTACGAGCAGTACTTC
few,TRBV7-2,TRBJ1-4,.,CASSLARNEKLFF,TGTGCCAGCAGCTTAGCCAGGAATGAAAAACTGTTTTTT
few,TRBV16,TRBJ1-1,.,CASSLQDTEAFF,TGTGCCAGCAGTCTACAGGACACTGAAGCTTTCTTT
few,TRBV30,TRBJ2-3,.,CAWSVGGRGDTQYF,TGTGCCTGGAGTGTGGGGGGCCGAGGAGATACGCAGTATTTT
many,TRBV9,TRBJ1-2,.,CASSEPFPGANYGYTF,TGTGCCAGCAGCGAGCCATTCCCTGGGGCTAACTATGGCTACACCTTC
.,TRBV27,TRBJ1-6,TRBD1,CATRGGHNSPLHF,TGTGCCACCAGGGGGGGTCATAATTCACCCCTCCACTTT
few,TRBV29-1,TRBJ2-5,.,CSVLVGLETQYF,TGCAGCGTCTTGGTAGGGCTGGAGACCCAGTACTTC
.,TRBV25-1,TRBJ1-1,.,CASSGPVPGTEAFF,TGTGCCAGCAGTGGCCCGGTCCCGGGCACTGAAGCTTTCTTT
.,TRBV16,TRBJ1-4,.,CASSQSSAGREKLFF,TGTGCCAGCAGCCAATCATCCGCAGGGAGGGAAAAACTGTTTTTT
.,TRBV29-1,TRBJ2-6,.,CSADSVAGANVLTF,TGCAGCGCTGACAGTGTCGCTGGGGCCAACGTCCTGACTTTC
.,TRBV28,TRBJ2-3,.,CASSLGNTDTQYF,TGTGCCAGCAGTTTAGGGAATACAGATACGCAGTATTTT
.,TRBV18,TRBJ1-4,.,CASSPLGGNEKLFF,TGTGCCAGCTCACCGCTGGGGGGTAATGAAAAACTGTTTTTT
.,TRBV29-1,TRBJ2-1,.,CSVEGGWPNNEQFF,TGCAGCGTTGAAGGAGGGTGGCCCAACAATGAGCAGTTCTTC
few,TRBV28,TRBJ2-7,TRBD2,CASSLSRTSGTYEQYF,TGTGCCAGCAGTTTATCCCGGACTAGCGGAACCTACGAGCAGTACTTC
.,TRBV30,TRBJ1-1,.,CAWSVTGGTEAFF,TGTGCCTGGAGTGTAACCGGTGGGACTGAAGCTTTCTTT
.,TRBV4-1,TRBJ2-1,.,CASSQDSSLSGYPYNEQFF,TGCGCCAGCAGCCAAGATAGTTCCCTTTCAGGGTACCCCTACAATGAGCAGTTCTTC
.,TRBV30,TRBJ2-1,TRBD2,CAWSWTSGIVNEQFF,TGTGCCTGGAGTTGGACTAGCGGGATCGTCAATGAGCAGTTCTTC
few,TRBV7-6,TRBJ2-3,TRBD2,CASSSPGGPTSGPTDTQYF,TGTGCCAGCAGCTCGCCGGGGGGTCCGACTAGCGGGCCCACAGATACGCAGTATTTT
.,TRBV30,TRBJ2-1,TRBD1,CAWSPTGAIPSVYNEQFF,TGTGCCTGGAGTCCGACAGGGGCTATTCCCTCCGTATACAATGAGCAGTTCTTC
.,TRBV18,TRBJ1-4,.,CASSGDETEKLFF,TGTGCCAGCTCCGGGGATGAGACCGAAAAACTGTTTTTT
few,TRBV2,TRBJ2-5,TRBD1,CASSEATGAQYF,TGTGCCAGCAGTGAAGCAACAGGGGCCCAGTACTTC
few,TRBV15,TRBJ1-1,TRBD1,CATDRGLSTEAFF,TGTGCCACCGACAGGGGGCTGAGCACTGAAGCTTTCTTT
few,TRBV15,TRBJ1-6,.,CATSSGGDNSPLHF,TGTGCCACCAGCAGCGGGGGAGATAATTCACCCCTCCACTTT
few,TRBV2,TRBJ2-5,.,CASSANGQEEETQYF,TGTGCCAGCAGCGCAAACGGGCAGGAGGAAGAGACCCAGTACTTC
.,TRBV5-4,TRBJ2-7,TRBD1,CASSRDRDEQYF,TGTGCCAGCAGCCGGGACAGGGACGAGCAGTACTTC
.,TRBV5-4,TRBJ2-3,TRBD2,CASSPSGVPTDTQYF,TGTGCCAGCAGCCCTAGCGGGGTCCCCACAGATACGCAGTATTTT
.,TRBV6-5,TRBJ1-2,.,CASSYSGTDYGYTF,TGTGCCAGCAGTTATTCCGGGACCGACTATGGCTACACCTTC
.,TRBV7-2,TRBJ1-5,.,CASSLTQGTRGQPQHF,TGTGCCAGCAGCCTAACTCAGGGGACCAGGGGCCAGCCCCAGCATTTT
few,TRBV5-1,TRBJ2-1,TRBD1,CASSIQDRAYNEQFF,TGCGCCAGCAGCATCCAGGACAGGGCCTACAATGAGCAGTTCTTC
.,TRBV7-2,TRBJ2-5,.,CASSPLGADEETQYF,TGTGCCAGCAGCCCTTTAGGGGCGGATGAAGAGACCCAGTACTTC
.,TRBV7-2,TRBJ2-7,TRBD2,CASRRYTAGASSYEQYF,TGTGCCAGCAGAAGATACACAGCGGGGGCGAGCTCCTACGAGCAGTACTTC
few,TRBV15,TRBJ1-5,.,CATSREPPGGLNQPQHF,TGTGCCACCAGCAGAGAGCCGCCCGGGGGACTAAATCAGCCCCAGCATTTT
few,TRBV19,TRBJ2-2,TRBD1,CASSIGTGNTGELFF,TGTGCCAGTAGTATTGGGACAGGCAACACCGGGGAGCTGTTTTTT
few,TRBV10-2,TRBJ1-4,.,CASSEPSYMGKLFF,TGCGCCAGCAGTGAGCCCTCCTACATGGGAAAACTGTTTTTT
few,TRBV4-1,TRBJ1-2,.,CASSQVSNYGYTF,TGCGCCAGCAGCCAAGTTAGCAACTATGGCTACACCTTC
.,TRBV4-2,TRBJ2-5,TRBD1,CASSSGQSAETQYF,TGTGCCAGCAGCTCGGGACAGTCGGCGGAGACCCAGTACTTC
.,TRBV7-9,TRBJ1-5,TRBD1,CASSQGAHSNQPQHF,TGTGCCAGCAGCCAGGGGGCTCATAGCAATCAGCCCCAGCATTTT
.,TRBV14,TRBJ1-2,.,CASSQSRTDGYTF,TGTGCCAGCAGCCAATCCCGGACGGATGGCTACACCTTC
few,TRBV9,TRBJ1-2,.,CASSETAYGYTF,TGTGCCAGCAGCGAGACGGCCTATGGCTACACCTTC
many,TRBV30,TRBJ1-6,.,CAWSVNVVALHF,TGTGCCTGGAGTGTAAATGTTGTAGCCCTCCACTTT
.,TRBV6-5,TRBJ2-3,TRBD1,CASSYGQVRTDTQYF,TGTGCCAGCAGTTATGGACAGGTCCGCACAGATACGCAGTATTTT